A selection of T cell receptor beta chains follows, all from one sample in a study of early T cells in non-severe SARS-CoV-2 infection. TCRdb re-called the 5' RACE reads through MiXCR, storing one row per CDR3 protein. The sample contains around 62,000 distinct CDR3 sequences, roughly 12% of which appear only once. The sample was whole blood. These receptors originate from an adult who was a healthcare worker with PCR-confirmed SARS-CoV-2 infection or an uninfected control (not recorded which). The CDR3 runs from the conserved cysteine through the conserved F or W. D genes are given only for firm matches. The listing skips clone size in some rows; elsewhere it reads once, few, many or a size class.

d_call	clone_size	j_call	v_call	cdr3_aa	cdr3_nt
TRBD1	few	TRBJ2-1	TRBV2	CASSADRGPYNEQFF	TGTGCCAGCAGCGCGGACAGGGGCCCCTACAATGAGCAGTTCTTC
-	-	TRBJ2-3	TRBV28	CASSRLVADTQYF	TGTGCCAGCAGTCGACTAGTTGCAGATACGCAGTATTTT
-	-	TRBJ2-5	TRBV5-1	CASSWGEETQYF	TGCGCCAGCAGCTGGGGTGAAGAGACCCAGTACTTC
-	-	TRBJ2-1	TRBV5-1	CASSLEGESYNEQFF	TGCGCCAGCAGCTTGGAAGGGGAATCCTACAATGAGCAGTTCTTC
TRBD2	-	TRBJ2-7	TRBV2	CASRTSGLYEQYF	TGTGCCAGCAGGACTAGCGGCCTCTACGAGCAGTACTTC
-	many	TRBJ1-3	TRBV4-2	CASSQAQDSGNTIYF	TGTGCCAGCAGCCAAGCCCAGGACTCTGGAAACACCATATATTTT
-	many	TRBJ2-1	TRBV27	CASSLGGINEQFF	TGTGCCAGCAGCTTAGGGGGTATAAATGAGCAGTTCTTC
-	many	TRBJ1-3	TRBV7-9	CASSVRRSENTIYF	TGTGCCAGCAGCGTCAGGCGCTCTGAAAACACCATATATTTT
-	few	TRBJ2-2	TRBV9	CASSVAALNTGELFF	TGTGCCAGCAGCGTAGCTGCGTTGAACACCGGGGAGCTGTTTTTT
TRBD2	few	TRBJ2-7	TRBV27	CASSLPSRAGRHEQYF	TGTGCCAGCAGTTTACCGTCCCGGGCCGGGAGGCACGAGCAGTACTTC